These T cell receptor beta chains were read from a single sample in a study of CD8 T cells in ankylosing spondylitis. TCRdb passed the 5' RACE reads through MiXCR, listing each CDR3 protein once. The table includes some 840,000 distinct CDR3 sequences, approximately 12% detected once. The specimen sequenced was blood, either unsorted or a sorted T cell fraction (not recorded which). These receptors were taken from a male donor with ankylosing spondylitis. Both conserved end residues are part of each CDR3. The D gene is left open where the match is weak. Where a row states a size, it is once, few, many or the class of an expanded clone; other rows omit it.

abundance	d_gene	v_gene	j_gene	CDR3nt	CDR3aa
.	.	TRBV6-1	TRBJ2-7	TGTGCCAGCAGTGACAGGCGCTCCTACGAGCAGTACTTC	CASSDRRSYEQYF
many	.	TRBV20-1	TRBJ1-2	TGCAGTGCTAACAGCTATGGCTACACCTTC	CSANSYGYTF
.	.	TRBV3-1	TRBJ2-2	TGTGCCAGCAGCCAATCCGACAGGACCGGGGAGCTGTTTTTT	CASSQSDRTGELFF
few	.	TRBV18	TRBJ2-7	TGTGCCAGCTCACCGGGACCGTCTCGGGACGAGCAGTACTTC	CASSPGPSRDEQYF
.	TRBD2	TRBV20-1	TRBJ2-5	TGCAGTGCTAGAGATTTGCGGGAGGGCCTCGGGACCCAGTACTTC	CSARDLREGLGTQYF
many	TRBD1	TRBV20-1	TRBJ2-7	TGCAGTGCTGGAAACACAGGGGGCACCTACGAGCAGTACTTC	CSAGNTGGTYEQYF
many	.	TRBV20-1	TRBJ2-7	TGCAGTGCGGGGCGGTCTGGCGAGCAGTACTTC	CSAGRSGEQYF
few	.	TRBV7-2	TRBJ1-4	TGTGCCAGCAGCTTAGCGCCTGGGAAGGTCACAACTAATGAAAAACTGTTTTTT	CASSLAPGKVTTNEKLFF
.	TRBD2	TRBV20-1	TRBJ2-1	TGCAGTGCCGACACTAGCGGGGGGGCCGTAACCTACAATGAGCAGTTCTTC	CSADTSGGAVTYNEQFF
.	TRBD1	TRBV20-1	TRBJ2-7	TGCAGTGCTAGAGATCCGAACAGGGGCTCCTACGAGCAGTACTTC	CSARDPNRGSYEQYF
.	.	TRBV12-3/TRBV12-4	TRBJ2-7	TGTGCCAGCAGTCCCAGGATCCGATCTGGCTCCTACGAGCAGTACTTC	CASSPRIRSGSYEQYF
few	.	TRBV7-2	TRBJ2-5	TGTGCCAGCAGCTTAGAGTTCCCCCAAGAGACCCAGTACTTC	CASSLEFPQETQYF
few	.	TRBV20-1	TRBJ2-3	TGCAGTGCTAGAGTCGGGGAAAGCGCAGATACGCAGTATTTT	CSARVGESADTQYF
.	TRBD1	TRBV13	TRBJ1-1	TGTGCCAGCAGCTTATACAGGGGGAGCACTGAAGCTTTCTTT	CASSLYRGSTEAFF
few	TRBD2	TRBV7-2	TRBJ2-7	TGTGCCAGCAGCTCCCTGGGGGGGGGAATTAGGTACGAGCAGTACTTC	CASSSLGGGIRYEQYF
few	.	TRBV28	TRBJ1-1	TGTGCCAGCGGGGGACAGAACACTGAAGCTTTCTTT	CASGGQNTEAFF
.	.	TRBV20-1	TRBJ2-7	TGCAGTGCTTATGAGACTCGCTCTCATGCCTACGAGCAGTACTTC	CSAYETRSHAYEQYF
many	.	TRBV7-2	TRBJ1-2	TGTGCCAGCAGCCCCGGCGAGAACTATGGCTACACCTTC	CASSPGENYGYTF
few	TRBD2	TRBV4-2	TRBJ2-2	TGTGCCAGCAGCCATAAAACTAGCGGGGGGGCCGGGGAGCTGTTTTTT	CASSHKTSGGAGELFF
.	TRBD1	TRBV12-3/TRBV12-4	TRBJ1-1	TGTGCCAGCGGCCAATTCAGGGGGACAGCGAACACTGAAGCTTTCTTT	CASGQFRGTANTEAFF
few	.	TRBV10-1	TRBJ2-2	TGCGCCAGCAGTGACCAGGGAAACACCGGGGAGCTGTTTTTT	CASSDQGNTGELFF
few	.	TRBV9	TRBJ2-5	TGTGCCAGCAGCGTAGCGGCAGCACAAGAGACCCAGTACTTC	CASSVAAAQETQYF